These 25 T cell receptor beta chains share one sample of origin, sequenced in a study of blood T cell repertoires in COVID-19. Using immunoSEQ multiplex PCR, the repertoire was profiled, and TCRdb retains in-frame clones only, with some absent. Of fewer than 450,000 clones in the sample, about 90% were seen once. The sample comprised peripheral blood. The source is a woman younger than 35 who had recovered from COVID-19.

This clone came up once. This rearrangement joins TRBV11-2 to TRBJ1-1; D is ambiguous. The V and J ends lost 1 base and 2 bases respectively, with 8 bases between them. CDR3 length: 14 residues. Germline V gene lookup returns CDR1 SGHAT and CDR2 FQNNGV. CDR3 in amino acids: CASSLGRSNTEAFF. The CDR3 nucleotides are TGTGCCAGCAGCTTAGGCCGGAGTAACACTGAAGCTTTCTTT.

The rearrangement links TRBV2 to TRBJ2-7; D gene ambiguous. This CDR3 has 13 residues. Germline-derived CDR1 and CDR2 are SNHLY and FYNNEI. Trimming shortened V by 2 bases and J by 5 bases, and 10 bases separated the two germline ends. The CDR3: CASSESPTHEQYV. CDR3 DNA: TGTGCCAGCAGTGAATCCCCTACGCACGAGCAGTACGTC.

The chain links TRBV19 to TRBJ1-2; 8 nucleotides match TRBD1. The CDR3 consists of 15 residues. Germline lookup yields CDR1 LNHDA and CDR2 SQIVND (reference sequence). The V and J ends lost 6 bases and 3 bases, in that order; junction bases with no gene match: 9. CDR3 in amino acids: CASSSLGQGYYGYTF. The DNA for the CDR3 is TGTGCCAGTAGCTCATTAGGACAGGGCTACTATGGCTACACCTTC.

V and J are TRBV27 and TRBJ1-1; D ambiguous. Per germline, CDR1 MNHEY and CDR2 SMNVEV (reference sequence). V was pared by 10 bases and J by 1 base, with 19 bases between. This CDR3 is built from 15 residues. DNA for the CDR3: TGTGCCACCAGACTTACCCCAAACAGGAACACTGAAGCTTTCTTT. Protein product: CATRLTPNRNTEAFF.

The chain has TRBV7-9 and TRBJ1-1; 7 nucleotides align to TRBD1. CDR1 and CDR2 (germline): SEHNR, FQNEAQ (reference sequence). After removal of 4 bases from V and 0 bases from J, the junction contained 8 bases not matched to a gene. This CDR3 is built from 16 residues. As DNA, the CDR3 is TGTGCCAGCAGCTGGGTCCCGGGACAGTTGAACACTGAAGCTTTCTTT. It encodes CASSWVPGQLNTEAFF.

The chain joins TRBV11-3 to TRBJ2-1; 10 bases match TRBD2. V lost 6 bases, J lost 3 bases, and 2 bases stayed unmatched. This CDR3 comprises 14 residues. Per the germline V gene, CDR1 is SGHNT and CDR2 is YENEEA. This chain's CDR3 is CASRASGGYNEQFF. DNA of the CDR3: TGTGCCAGCAGAGCTAGCGGGGGCTACAATGAGCAGTTCTTC.

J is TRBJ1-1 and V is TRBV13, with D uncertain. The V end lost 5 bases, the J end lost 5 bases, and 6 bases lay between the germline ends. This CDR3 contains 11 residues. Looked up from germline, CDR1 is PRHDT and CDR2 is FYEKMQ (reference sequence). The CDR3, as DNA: TGTGCCAGCAGCGCGGGGACTGAAGCTTTCTTT. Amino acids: CASSAGTEAFF.

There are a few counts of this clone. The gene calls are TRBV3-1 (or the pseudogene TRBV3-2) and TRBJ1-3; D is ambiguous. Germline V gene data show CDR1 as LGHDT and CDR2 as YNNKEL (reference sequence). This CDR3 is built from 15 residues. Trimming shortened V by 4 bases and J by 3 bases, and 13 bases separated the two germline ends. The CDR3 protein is CASSRRGIGGNTIYF. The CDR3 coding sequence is TGTGCCAGCAGCCGGCGGGGAATAGGTGGAAACACCATATATTTT.

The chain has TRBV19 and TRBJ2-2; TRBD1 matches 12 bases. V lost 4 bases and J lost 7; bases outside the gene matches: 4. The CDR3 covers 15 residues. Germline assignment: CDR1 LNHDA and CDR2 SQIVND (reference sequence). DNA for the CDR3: TGTGCCAGTAGTAGGGGGACAGGGGGCTACGGGGAGCTGTTTTTT. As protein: CASSRGTGGYGELFF. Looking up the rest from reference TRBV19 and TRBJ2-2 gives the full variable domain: DGGITQSPKYLFRKEGQNVTLSCEQNLNHDAMYWYRQDPGQGLRLIYYSQIVNDFQKGDIAEGYSVSREKKESFPLTVTSAQKNPTAFYLCASSRGTGGYGELFFGEGSRLTVL.

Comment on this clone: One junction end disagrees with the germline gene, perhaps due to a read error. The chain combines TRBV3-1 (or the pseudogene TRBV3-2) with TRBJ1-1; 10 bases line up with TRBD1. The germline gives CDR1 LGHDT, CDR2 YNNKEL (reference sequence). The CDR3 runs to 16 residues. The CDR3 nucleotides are TGTGCCAGCAGCGAAGACAGGGGGCTTGGGGACACTGAAGCTTTCTTT. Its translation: CASSEDRGLGDTEAFF.

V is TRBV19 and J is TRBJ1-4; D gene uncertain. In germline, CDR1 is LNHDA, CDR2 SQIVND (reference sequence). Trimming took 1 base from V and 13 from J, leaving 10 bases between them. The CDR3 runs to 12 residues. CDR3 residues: CASSIGGNLLFF. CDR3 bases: TGTGCCAGTAGTATAGGCGGCAATTTACTGTTTTTT.

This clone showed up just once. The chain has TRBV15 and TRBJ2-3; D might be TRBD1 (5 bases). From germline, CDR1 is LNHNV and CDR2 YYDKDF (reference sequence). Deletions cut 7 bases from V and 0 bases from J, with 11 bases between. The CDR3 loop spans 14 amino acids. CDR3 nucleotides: TGTGCCACCACCACAAGGGGAAGCACAGATACGCAGTATTTT. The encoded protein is CATTTRGSTDTQYF.

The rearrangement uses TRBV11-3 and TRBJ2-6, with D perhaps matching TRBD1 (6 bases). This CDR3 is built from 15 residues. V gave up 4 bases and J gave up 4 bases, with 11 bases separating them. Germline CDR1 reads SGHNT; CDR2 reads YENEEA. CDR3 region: CASSSGTLGANVLTF. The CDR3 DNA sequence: TGTGCCAGCAGCTCCGGGACACTCGGGGCCAACGTCCTGACTTTC.

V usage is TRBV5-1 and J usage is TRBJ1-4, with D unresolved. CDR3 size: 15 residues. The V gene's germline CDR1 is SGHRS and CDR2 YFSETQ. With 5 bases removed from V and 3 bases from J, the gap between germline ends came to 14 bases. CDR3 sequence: CASSASAGANEKLFF. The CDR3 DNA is TGCGCCAGCAGTGCAAGTGCCGGGGCTAATGAAAAACTGTTTTTT.

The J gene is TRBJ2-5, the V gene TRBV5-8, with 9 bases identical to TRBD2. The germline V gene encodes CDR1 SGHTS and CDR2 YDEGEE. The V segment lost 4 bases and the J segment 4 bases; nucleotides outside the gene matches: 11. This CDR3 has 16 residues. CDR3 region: CASSRTGTSPLETQYF. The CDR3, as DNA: TGTGCCAGCAGCCGGACCGGGACTAGCCCGTTAGAGACCCAGTACTTC.

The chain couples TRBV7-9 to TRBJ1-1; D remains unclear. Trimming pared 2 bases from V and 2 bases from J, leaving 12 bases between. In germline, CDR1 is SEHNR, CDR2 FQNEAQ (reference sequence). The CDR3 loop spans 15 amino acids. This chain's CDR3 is CASSLPGGPNTEAFF. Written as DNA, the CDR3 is TGTGCCAGCAGCTTACCGGGAGGGCCCAACACTGAAGCTTTCTTT.

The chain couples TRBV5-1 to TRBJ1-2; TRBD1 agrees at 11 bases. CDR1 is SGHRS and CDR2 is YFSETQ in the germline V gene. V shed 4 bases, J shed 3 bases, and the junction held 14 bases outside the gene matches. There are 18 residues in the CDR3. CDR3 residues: CASSRYSKGGQGDYGYTF. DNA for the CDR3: TGCGCCAGCAGCCGATATTCCAAGGGGGGACAGGGGGACTATGGCTACACCTTC.

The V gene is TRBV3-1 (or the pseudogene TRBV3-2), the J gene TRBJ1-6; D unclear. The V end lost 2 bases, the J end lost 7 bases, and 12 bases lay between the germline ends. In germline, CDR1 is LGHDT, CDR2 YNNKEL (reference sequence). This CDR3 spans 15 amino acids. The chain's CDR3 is CASSQSTRGNSPLHF. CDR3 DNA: TGTGCCAGCAGCCAATCGACTCGCGGGAATTCACCCCTCCACTTT.

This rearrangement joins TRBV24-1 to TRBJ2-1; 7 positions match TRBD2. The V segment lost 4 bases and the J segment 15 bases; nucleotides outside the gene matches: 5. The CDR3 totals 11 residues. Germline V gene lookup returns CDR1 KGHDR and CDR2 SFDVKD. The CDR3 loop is CATSEERERFF. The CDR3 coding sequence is TGTGCCACCAGTGAGGAGCGGGAACGGTTCTTC.

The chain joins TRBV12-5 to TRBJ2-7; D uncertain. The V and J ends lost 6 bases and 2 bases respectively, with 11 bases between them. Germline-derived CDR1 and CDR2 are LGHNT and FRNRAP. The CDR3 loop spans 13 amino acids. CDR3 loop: CASGPAEAYEQYV. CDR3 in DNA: TGTGCTAGTGGCCCGGCTGAGGCCTACGAGCAGTACGTC.

Here the CDR3 reads CASSWDRETSGTNNEQFF. The CDR3 DNA reads TGTGCCAGCAGCTGGGACCGCGAGACTAGCGGGACCAACAATGAGCAGTTCTTC. The chain combines TRBV7-6 with TRBJ2-1, with TRBD2 identical over 11 bases. From germline, CDR1 is SGHVS and CDR2 FNYEAQ. Germline trimming cut 4 bases from V and 5 bases from J; bases unmatched to any gene: 13. CDR3 length: 18 residues.

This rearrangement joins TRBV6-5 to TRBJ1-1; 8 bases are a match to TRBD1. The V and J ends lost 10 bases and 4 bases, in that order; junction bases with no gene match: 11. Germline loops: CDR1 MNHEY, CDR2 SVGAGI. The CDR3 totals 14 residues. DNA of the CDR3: TGTGCCATCGGACAGGGCGGTCGGATCACTGAAGCTTTCTTT. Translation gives CAIGQGGRITEAFF.

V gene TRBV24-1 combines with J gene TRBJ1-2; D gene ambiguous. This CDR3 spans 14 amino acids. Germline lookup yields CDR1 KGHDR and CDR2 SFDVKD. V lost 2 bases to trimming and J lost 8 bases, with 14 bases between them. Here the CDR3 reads CATSDSLPGWGYTF. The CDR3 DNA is TGTGCCACCAGTGATTCTCTCCCCGGTTGGGGCTACACCTTC.

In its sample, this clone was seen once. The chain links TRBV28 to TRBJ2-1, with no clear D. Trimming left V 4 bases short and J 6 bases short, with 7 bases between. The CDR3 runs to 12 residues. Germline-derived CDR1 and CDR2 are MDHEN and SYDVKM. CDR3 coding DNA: TGTGCCAGCAGTTCCCTACCCAATGAGCAGTTCTTC. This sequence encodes CASSSLPNEQFF.

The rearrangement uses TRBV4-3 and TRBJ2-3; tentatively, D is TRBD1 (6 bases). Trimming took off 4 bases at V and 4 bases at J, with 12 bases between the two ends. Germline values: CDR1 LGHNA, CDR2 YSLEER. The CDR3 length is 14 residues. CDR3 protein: CASSPRGTADTQYF. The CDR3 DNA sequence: TGCGCCAGCAGCCCCAGGGGCACCGCAGATACGCAGTATTTT.